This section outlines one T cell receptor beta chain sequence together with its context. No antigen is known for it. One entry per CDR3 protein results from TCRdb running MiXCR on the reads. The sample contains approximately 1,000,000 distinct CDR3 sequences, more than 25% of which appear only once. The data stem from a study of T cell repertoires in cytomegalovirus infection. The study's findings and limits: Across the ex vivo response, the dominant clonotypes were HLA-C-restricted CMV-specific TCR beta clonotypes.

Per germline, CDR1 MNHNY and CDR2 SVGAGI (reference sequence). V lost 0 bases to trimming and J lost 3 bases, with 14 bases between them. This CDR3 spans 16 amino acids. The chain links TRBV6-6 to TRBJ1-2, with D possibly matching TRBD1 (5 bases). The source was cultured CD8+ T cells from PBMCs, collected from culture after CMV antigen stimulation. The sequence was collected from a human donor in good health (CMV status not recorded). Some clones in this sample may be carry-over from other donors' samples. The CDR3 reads CASSYSNLGVDYGYTF. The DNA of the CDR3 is TGTGCCAGCAGTTACTCGAATCTGGGGGTCGACTATGGCTACACCTTC.